The next 26 T cell receptor beta chains were all read from a single sample in a study of T cell repertoires in cytomegalovirus infection. TCRdb fed the reads into MiXCR, producing one record per CDR3 protein. The table shows roughly 600,000 distinct CDR3 sequences, with approximately 24% occurring only once. The sample consisted of CD8+ T cells from PBMCs. These receptors were collected from a human donor in good health (CMV status not recorded). Some clones in this sample may be carry-over from other donors' samples.

Remarks on this clonotype: One junction end does not reproduce the germline sequence, and a read error may be involved. This sequence joins TRBV28 and TRBJ2-1; unclear D gene. Germline CDR1 is MDHEN and CDR2 is SYDVKM. CDR3 length: 14 amino acids. The CDR3 nucleotides read TGTGCCAGCAGCGAGGAGACTGTCGACAATAAGCAGTTCTTC. Translation gives CASSEETVDNKQFF.

This clonotype showed up many times. The chain uses TRBV7-2 and TRBJ2-5; no clear D gene. Germline V gives CDR1 SGHTA, CDR2 FQGNSA. This CDR3 contains 14 residues. Between the trimmed V and J ends, which lost 10 bases and 4 bases, there was a span of 19 bases. The CDR3 here is CATYLTIGGETQYF. In DNA form, the CDR3 reads TGTGCCACCTACTTAACTATTGGCGGAGAGACCCAGTACTTC. The whole variable domain, filled in from reference TRBV7-2 and TRBJ2-5, reads GAGVSQSPSNKVTEKGKDVELRCDPISGHTALYWYRQSLGQGLEFLIYFQGNSAPDKSGLPSDRFSAERTGGSVSTLTIQRTQQEDSAVYLCATYLTIGGETQYFGPGTRLLVL.

This clonotype was counted only a few times. The V gene is TRBV6-6, the J gene TRBJ2-7; 8 bases agree with TRBD2. The germline CDR1 and CDR2 sequences are MNHNY and SVGAGI (reference sequence). The CDR3 sequence is 13 residues long. With V trimmed by 4 bases and J by 4 bases, 3 bases remained unmatched. The CDR3 loop is CASSLLAEYEQYV. CDR3 DNA: TGTGCCAGCAGTTTACTAGCGGAGTACGAGCAGTACGTC.

This chain links TRBV14 with TRBJ2-5, with D maybe TRBD2 (7 bases). V gave up 1 base and J gave up 5 bases, with 11 bases separating them. CDR3 size: 14 residues. The germline V gene encodes CDR1 SGHDN and CDR2 FVKESK. For the CDR3, the DNA is TGTGCCAGCAGCCAAGGGGGGGGGCGTGAGACCCAGTACTTC. Its protein is CASSQGGGRETQYF.

This clonotype was seen ten or more times. The rearrangement uses TRBV7-2 and TRBJ2-1; a weak D match, TRBD2 (6 bases). This CDR3 spans 17 amino acids. Trimming took 5 bases from V and 3 from J, leaving 20 bases between them. CDR1 SGHTA and CDR2 FQGNSA come from the germline V gene. CDR3 amino acids: CASSRYPGGVNYNEQFF. The CDR3 DNA is TGTGCCAGCAGCCGATATCCCGGGGGAGTAAACTACAATGAGCAGTTCTTC.

This clonotype was recorded at least ten times. The gene calls are TRBV28 and TRBJ1-5; D uncertain. V was trimmed by 6 bases and J by 7 bases, leaving 19 bases between them. The CDR3 covers 15 residues. Germline V gives CDR1 MDHEN, CDR2 SYDVKM. The CDR3 region is CASSTPRRGFQPQHF. The CDR3 DNA sequence: TGTGCCAGCAGCACCCCGCGCCGAGGGTTCCAGCCCCAGCATTTT.

V is TRBV6-2 or TRBV6-3 and J is TRBJ2-5; D gene uncertain. The CDR3 loop spans 11 amino acids. The V gene's germline CDR1 is MNHEY and CDR2 SVGEGT. The V end was cut by 7 bases, the J end by 5 bases, with 8 bases between. CDR3 in DNA: TGTGCCAGCACTTTCGGGGAGACCCAGTACTTC. This gives the protein CASTFGETQYF.

This clonotype was seen more than once but under ten times. The V and J genes are TRBV7-9 and TRBJ1-1; perhaps TRBD1 as D (6 bases). Trimming removed 5 bases from V and 4 bases from J, with 17 bases in between. The CDR3 contains 15 residues. Germline values: CDR1 SEHNR, CDR2 FQNEAQ (reference sequence). Here the CDR3 reads CASSSPGGARTEAFF. Here the CDR3 DNA reads TGTGCCAGCAGCAGCCCCGGGGGGGCGCGCACTGAAGCTTTCTTT.

The chain has TRBV14 and TRBJ1-1; tentatively, D is TRBD1 (5 bases). Germline loops: CDR1 SGHDN, CDR2 FVKESK. V lost 0 bases and J lost 0, with 11 bases in between. This CDR3 contains 16 residues. CDR3 bases: TGTGCCAGCAGCCAAGATGGGCGGACACTGAACACTGAAGCTTTCTTT. Its translation is CASSQDGRTLNTEAFF.

The gene calls are TRBV20-1 and TRBJ1-2; 8 bases are a match to TRBD1. This CDR3 is 12 amino acids long. With V trimmed by 5 bases and J by 8 bases, 7 bases remained unmatched. The germline CDR1 and CDR2 sequences are DFQATT and SNEGSKA (reference sequence). The CDR3 protein is CSALKSGGGYTF. The CDR3 bases are TGCAGTGCTCTAAAATCAGGGGGCGGCTACACCTTC.

The chain uses TRBV9 and TRBJ2-2; D perhaps matches TRBD1 (5 bases). The CDR3 has 17 amino acids. With 1 base removed from V and 4 bases from J, the gap between germline ends came to 17 bases. Germline-derived CDR1 and CDR2 are SGDLS and YYNGEE. CDR3 sequence (DNA): TGTGCCAGCAGCGTAAGGGGCCCCATGGACGGCACCGGGGAGCTGTTTTTT. Residues: CASSVRGPMDGTGELFF. Looking up the rest from reference TRBV9 and TRBJ2-2 gives the full variable domain: DSGVTQTPKHLITATGQRVTLRCSPRSGDLSVYWYQQSLDQGLQFLIQYYNGEERAKGNILERFSAQQFPDLHSELNLSSLELGDSALYFCASSVRGPMDGTGELFFGEGSRLTVL.

The CDR3 nucleotides are TGTGCCAGCAGTTACTCGTTGGACAGGGGCGAGGGTACGCAGTATTTT. It encodes CASSYSLDRGEGTQYF. V usage is TRBV6-5 and J usage is TRBJ2-3; the match to TRBD1 covers 9 bases. V gave up 0 bases and J gave up 8 bases; unmatched junction bases: 9. CDR1 is MNHEY, CDR2 SVGAGI, per germline. The CDR3 loop spans 16 amino acids.

This clonotype was counted ten times or more. The chain links TRBV7-2 to TRBJ2-1, with no clear D. CDR1 is SGHTA, CDR2 FQGNSA, per germline. V lost 5 bases to trimming and J lost 14 bases, with 13 bases between them. The CDR3 contains 11 residues. The CDR3 protein is CASSLGSVEFF. Here the CDR3 DNA reads TGTGCCAGCAGCCTGGGATCTGTCGAGTTCTTC.

The rearrangement joins TRBV6-6 to TRBJ2-1; D possibly matches TRBD1 or TRBD2 (5 bases each). The germline V and J ends were trimmed by 5 bases and 9 bases, with 26 bases remaining between them. CDR1 is MNHNY, CDR2 SVGAGI, per germline (reference sequence). CDR3 length: 17 residues. CDR3 protein: CASSDRREPGYGGEQFF. CDR3 in DNA: TGTGCCAGCAGTGATCGCAGGGAACCAGGGTATGGGGGTGAGCAGTTCTTC.

The gene calls are TRBV28 and TRBJ1-2; D is uncertain. This CDR3 region has 14 residues. Trimming removed 2 bases from V and 1 base from J, with 8 bases in between. CDR1 and CDR2 (germline): MDHEN, SYDVKM. The CDR3 nucleotides read TGTGCCAGCAGTTTAGTCGGGATTAACTATGGCTACACCTTC. This translates into CASSLVGINYGYTF.

The rearrangement uses TRBV27 and TRBJ1-2; a weak D match, TRBD1 (6 bases). V shed 8 bases and J shed 3 bases, with 19 bases lying between them. The CDR3 has 15 residues. CDR1 and CDR2 (germline): MNHEY, SMNVEV (reference sequence). Here the CDR3 reads CASALDSGAYYGYTF. In DNA form, the CDR3 reads TGTGCCAGCGCGCTTGATTCAGGGGCTTACTATGGCTACACCTTC.

The J gene is TRBJ2-5, the V gene TRBV4-3; D gene unclear. V was cut by 4 bases and J by 7 bases, with 25 bases left in between. This CDR3 comprises 17 residues. The germline CDR1 and CDR2 sequences are LGHNA and YSLEER. The CDR3 sequence: CASSPESRTERTRTQYF. In DNA form, the CDR3 reads TGCGCCAGCAGCCCAGAAAGTCGGACGGAACGAACCAGGACCCAGTACTTC.

As concerns this clonotype: This clone may be a read error of a much larger clone one base away. The J gene is TRBJ1-2, the V gene TRBV7-2; D may be TRBD1 (5 bases). Trimming stripped 4 bases from V and 6 bases from J, with 15 bases between. CDR3 length equals 14 residues. Germline CDR1 reads SGHTA; CDR2 reads FQGNSA. DNA of the CDR3: TGTGCCAGCAGCTGGGGGGTTAGGTCGGATGGCTACACCTTC. Its translation: CASSWGVRSDGYTF. Supplemented by reference TRBV7-2 and TRBJ1-2, the full variable domain reads GAGVSQSPSNKVTEKGKDVELRCDPISGHTALYWYRQSLGQGLEFLIYFQGNSAPDKSGLPSDRFSAERTGGSVSTLTIQRTQQEDSAVYLCASSWGVRSDGYTFGSGTRLTVV.

This clonotype has at least ten counts. The chain has TRBV19 and TRBJ1-2, with 10 bases matching TRBD1. The CDR3 is 15 residues long. CDR1 and CDR2 from the germline V gene are LNHDA and SQIVND (reference sequence). J was trimmed by 6 bases and V by 3 bases; bases with no gene match: 7. As DNA, the CDR3 is TGTGCCAGTAGTATTGACCCTGGACAGGGGGATGGCTACACCTTC. The encoded protein is CASSIDPGQGDGYTF.

The chain joins TRBV20-1 to TRBJ2-7; the D is unclear. CDR1 DFQATT and CDR2 SNEGSKA come from the germline V gene (reference sequence). Deletions cut 5 bases from V and 2 bases from J, with 16 bases between. The CDR3 loop spans 14 amino acids. As DNA, the CDR3 is TGCAGTGCTGAGCCGGGCCATATGACCTACGAGCAGTACGTC. It encodes CSAEPGHMTYEQYV.

This clonotype was picked up many times. The gene calls are TRBV7-2 and TRBJ2-1; no clear D. V was pared by 1 base and J by 6 bases, with 10 bases between. CDR3 length: 14 residues. Germline values: CDR1 SGHTA, CDR2 FQGNSA. The CDR3: CASSLGFYSNEQFF. DNA for the CDR3: TGTGCCAGCAGCTTAGGATTTTATTCCAATGAGCAGTTCTTC.

This clonotype was found a few times. The chain employs TRBV25-1 and TRBJ2-5; D not certain. V lost 5 bases and J 5 bases, leaving 15 bases between the germline ends. The germline CDR1 and CDR2 sequences are MGHDK and SYGVNS. The CDR3 contains 14 residues. The CDR3 DNA sequence: TGTGCCAGCAGTCTCCCCGTCGGTGAGGAGACCCAGTACTTC. Its translation is CASSLPVGEETQYF.

This clonotype showed up just a few times. The rearrangement joins TRBV7-9 to TRBJ2-3; 13 bases match TRBD2. Germline V gene data show CDR1 as SEHNR and CDR2 as FQNEAQ (reference sequence). V trimming: 5 bases; J trimming: 5 bases; junction bases outside the gene matches: 4. The CDR3 extends over 15 amino acids. Written as DNA, the CDR3 is TGTGCCAGCAGCCCCAGACTAGCGGGGGGAGATACGCAGTATTTT. Protein sequence: CASSPRLAGGDTQYF.

A remark on this clonotype: One base away lies a much larger clone, so this may be a sequencing read error. The chain couples TRBV6-4 to TRBJ2-3; 8 bases match TRBD2. The CDR3 is 15 amino acids. The V gene's germline CDR1 is MRHNA and CDR2 SNTAGT. Written as DNA, the CDR3 is TGTGCCAGCAGTAACTCCGGGGGGGCGGCAGATACGCAGTATTTT. Translation gives CASSNSGGAADTQYF.

This clonotype was recorded many times. V and J are TRBV7-9 and TRBJ2-3; 10 nucleotides match TRBD1. The CDR3 spans 16 residues. In germline, CDR1 is SEHNR, CDR2 FQNEAQ (reference sequence). J gave up 7 bases and V 5 bases, and 12 bases lay outside the gene matches. The CDR3: CASSPRETGGVNTQYF. The CDR3 DNA is TGTGCCAGCAGCCCCCGTGAGACAGGGGGCGTCAATACGCAGTATTTT.

This clonotype was detected only a few times. The chain recombines TRBV28 with TRBJ2-3, with 8 bases matching TRBD2. Unmatched junction bases numbered 16, after V lost 5 bases and J lost 6 bases. The CDR3 consists of 17 residues. Germline V gene lookup returns CDR1 MDHEN and CDR2 SYDVKM. This CDR3 is CASSTRLAGGPRDTQYF. The CDR3, as DNA: TGTGCCAGCAGTACCAGGTTGGCGGGGGGCCCTCGGGATACGCAGTATTTT.